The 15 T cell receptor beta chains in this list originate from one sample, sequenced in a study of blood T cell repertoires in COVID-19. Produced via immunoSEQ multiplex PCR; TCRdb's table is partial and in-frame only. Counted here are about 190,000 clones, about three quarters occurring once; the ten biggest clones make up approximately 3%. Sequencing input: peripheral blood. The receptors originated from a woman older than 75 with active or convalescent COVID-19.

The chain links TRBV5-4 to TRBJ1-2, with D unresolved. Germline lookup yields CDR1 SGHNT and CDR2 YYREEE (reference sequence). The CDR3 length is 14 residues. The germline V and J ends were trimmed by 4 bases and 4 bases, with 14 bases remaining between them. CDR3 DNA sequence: TGTGCCAGCAGCCCGGAGGCACGGGTCTATGGCTACACCTTC. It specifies CASSPEARVYGYTF.

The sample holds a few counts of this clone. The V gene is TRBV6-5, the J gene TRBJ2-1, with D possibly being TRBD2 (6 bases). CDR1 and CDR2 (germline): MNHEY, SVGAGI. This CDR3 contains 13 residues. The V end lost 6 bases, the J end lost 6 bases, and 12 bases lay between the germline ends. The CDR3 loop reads CASRRGLSNEQFF. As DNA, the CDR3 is TGTGCCAGCAGACGAGGACTATCCAATGAGCAGTTCTTC.

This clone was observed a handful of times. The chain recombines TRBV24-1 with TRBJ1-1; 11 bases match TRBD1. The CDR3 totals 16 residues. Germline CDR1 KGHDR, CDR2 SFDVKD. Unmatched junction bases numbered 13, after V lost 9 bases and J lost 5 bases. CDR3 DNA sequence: TGTGCCACCTCTCCGACACAGGGACAGGGGGTAACTGAAGCTTTCTTT. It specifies CATSPTQGQGVTEAFF.

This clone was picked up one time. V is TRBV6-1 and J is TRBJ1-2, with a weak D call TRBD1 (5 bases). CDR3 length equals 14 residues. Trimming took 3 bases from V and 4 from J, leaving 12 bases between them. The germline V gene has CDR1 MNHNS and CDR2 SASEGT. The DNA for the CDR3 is TGTGCCAGCAGTGAGAGGGACTCGCTCTATGGCTACACCTTC. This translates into CASSERDSLYGYTF.

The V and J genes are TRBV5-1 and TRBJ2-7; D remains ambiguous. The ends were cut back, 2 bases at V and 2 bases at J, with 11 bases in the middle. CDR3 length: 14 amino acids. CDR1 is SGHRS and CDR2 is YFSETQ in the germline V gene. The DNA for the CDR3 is TGCGCCAGCAGCTTTAACGCAGGTACCTACGAGCAGTACTTC. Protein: CASSFNAGTYEQYF.

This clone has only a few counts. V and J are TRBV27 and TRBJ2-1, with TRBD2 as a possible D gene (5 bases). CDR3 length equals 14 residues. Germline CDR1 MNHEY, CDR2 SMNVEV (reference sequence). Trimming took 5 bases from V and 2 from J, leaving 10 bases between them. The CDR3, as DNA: TGTGCCAGCAGTCCCAGCGGTACCTACAATGAGCAGTTCTTC. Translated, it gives CASSPSGTYNEQFF.

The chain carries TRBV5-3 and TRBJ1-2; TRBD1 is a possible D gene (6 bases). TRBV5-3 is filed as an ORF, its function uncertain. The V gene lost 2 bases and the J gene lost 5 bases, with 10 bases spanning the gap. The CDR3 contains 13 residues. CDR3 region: CARSFSGVYGYTF. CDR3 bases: TGTGCCAGAAGCTTCTCAGGGGTTTATGGCTACACCTTC.

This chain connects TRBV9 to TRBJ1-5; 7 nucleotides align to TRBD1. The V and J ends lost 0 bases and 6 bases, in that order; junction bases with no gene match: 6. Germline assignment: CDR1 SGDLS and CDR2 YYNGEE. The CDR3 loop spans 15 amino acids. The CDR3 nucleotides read TGTGCCAGCAGCGTAGGGCCAGGGGGTGCTCAGCCCCAGCATTTT. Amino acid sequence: CASSVGPGGAQPQHF. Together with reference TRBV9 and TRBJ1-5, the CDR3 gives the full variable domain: DSGVTQTPKHLITATGQRVTLRCSPRSGDLSVYWYQQSLDQGLQFLIQYYNGEERAKGNILERFSAQQFPDLHSELNLSSLELGDSALYFCASSVGPGGAQPQHFGDGTRLSIL.

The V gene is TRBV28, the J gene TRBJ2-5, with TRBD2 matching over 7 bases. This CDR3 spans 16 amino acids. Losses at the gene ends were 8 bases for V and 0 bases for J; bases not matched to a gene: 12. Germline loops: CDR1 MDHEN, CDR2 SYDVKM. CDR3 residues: CASLSGALLYQETQYF. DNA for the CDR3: TGTGCCAGCTTAAGCGGGGCGCTCCTGTACCAAGAGACCCAGTACTTC.

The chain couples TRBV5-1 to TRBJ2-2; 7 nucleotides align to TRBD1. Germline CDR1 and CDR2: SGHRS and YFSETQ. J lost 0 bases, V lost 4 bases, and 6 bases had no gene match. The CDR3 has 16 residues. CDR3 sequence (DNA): TGCGCCAGCAGCCGCCAGGGGGATCCGAACACCGGGGAGCTGTTTTTT. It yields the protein CASSRQGDPNTGELFF.

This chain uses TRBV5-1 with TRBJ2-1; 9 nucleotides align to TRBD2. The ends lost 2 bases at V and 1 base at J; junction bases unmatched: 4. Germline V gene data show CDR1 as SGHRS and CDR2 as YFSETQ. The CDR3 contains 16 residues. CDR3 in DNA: TGCGCCAGCAGCTTATTTAGCGGGGGATCCTACAATGAGCAGTTCTTC. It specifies CASSLFSGGSYNEQFF.

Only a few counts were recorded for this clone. CDR3 coding DNA: TGTGCCAGCAGCTTTCTGCCGGGAGAAGGCTACACCTTC. As protein: CASSFLPGEGYTF. The genes are TRBV7-2 and TRBJ1-2; D not resolved. The CDR3 covers 13 residues. V was pared by 3 bases and J by 8 bases, with 13 bases between. Looked up from germline, CDR1 is SGHTA and CDR2 is FQGNSA.

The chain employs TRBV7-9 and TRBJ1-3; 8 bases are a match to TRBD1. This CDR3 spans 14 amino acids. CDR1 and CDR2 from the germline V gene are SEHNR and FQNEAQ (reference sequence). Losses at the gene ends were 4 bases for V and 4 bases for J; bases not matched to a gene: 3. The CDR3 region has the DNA TGTGCCAGCAGCTCCAGGGGGCGCGGAAACACCATATATTTT. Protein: CASSSRGRGNTIYF.

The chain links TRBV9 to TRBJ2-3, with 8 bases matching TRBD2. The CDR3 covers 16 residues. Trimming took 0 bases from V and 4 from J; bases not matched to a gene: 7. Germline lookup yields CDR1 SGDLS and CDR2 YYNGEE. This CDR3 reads CASSVAMAGGADTQYF. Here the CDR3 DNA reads TGTGCCAGCAGCGTAGCTATGGCGGGGGGCGCAGATACGCAGTATTTT.

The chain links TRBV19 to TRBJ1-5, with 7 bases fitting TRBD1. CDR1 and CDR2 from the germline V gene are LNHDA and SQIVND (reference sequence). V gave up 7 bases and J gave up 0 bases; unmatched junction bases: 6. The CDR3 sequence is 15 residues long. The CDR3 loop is CASTPDRNSNQPQHF. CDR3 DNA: TGTGCCAGTACCCCGGACAGGAATAGCAATCAGCCCCAGCATTTT.